This T cell receptor beta chain was obtained from a study of Ad26.COV2.S vaccination and SARS-CoV-2 variants (dated by TCRdb to about 2021). About the study as a whole: Donors in the vaccine arm were drawn from COV1001, a multicentre, randomized, double-blind, placebo-controlled phase I-IIa trial testing Ad26.COV2.S in healthy adults. Ad26.COV2.S was administered intramuscularly at a dose of 5x10^10 or 1x10^11 viral particles, either as one shot or as two shots given 56 days apart. TCRbeta repertoire sequencing was used to assess the specificity and breadth of SARS-CoV-2-reactive T cell receptors after Ad26.COV2.S vaccination. A total of roughly 30 samples were included in the TCR-sequenced set, comprising roughly 19 Ad26.COV2.S vaccine recipients, 5 placebo recipients and 8 SARS-CoV-2 convalescent individuals. Trial participants were randomized into five groups of five: low-dose or high-dose Ad26.COV2.S given once or twice, or placebo on both occasions. Investigators did not know the trial group allocation while performing experiments and assessing outcomes. What the study reported, not specific to this receptor: Comparable non-spike TCR breadth was observed between vaccine and placebo recipients, consistent with only spike being contained in the vaccine. Ad26.COV2.S recipients had higher spike-specific TCR breadth than placebo recipients (P = 0.0014). After vaccination, spike-specific CD8+ and CD4+ T cell responses were reported to show substantial breadth. The study was not powered for comparison of responses between vaccine doses or regimens. It was noted by the authors that total T cell responses may have been underestimated by the TCR breadth and depth analyses.

V and J are truncated by 1 base and 5 bases respectively, leaving an intervening sequence of 12 bases. Including cysteine and phenylalanine, the CDR3 has 15 amino acids. The only DNA kept is the CDR3, 45 bases in frame from the first base. As encoded in the germline V gene, CDR1 is SGHVS while CDR2 is FNYEAQ. Concerning this clone: Its antigen is still unknown. Base qualities are not recorded, but no much larger clone differs from it by a single base.

This specimen's treatment or condition label, interpreted: around 19 received Ad26.COV2.S at low or high dose, single or two shots; several received placebo; per-sample allocation not given. For vaccine and placebo recipients, repertoires were sequenced using samples collected on day 63 after the first injection. Cohort 1b enrolled some 25 adults aged 18-55 years at a single site in Boston, USA, between 29 July and 7 August 2020. Ad26.COV2.S was a replication-incompetent adenovirus type 26 vector that expressed a prefusion-stabilized SARS-CoV-2 spike protein derived from the original Wuhan strain. The immunoSEQ Assay was the method used to sequence TCRbeta CDR3 regions. After extraction, genomic DNA underwent amplification by bias-controlled multiplex PCR, followed by high-throughput sequencing. The original pipeline was this. To quantify the absolute abundance of each unique TCRbeta CDR3 region, sequences were collapsed and filtered. T cell fraction was estimated by normalizing TCRbeta template counts to usable DNA, with usable DNA measured through amplification of reference genes found in all nucleated cells. Repertoire TCRs were annotated as SARS-CoV-2-specific by exact matching of V gene, CDR3 amino acid sequence and J gene to a known reactive TCR set. The reference SARS-CoV-2 TCR set came from MIRA and was filtered for enrichment in COVID-19-positive ImmuneCODE repertoires, removing public or cross-reactive TCRs. Drawing on the MIRA antigens, annotated TCRs were analysed further at the level of specific ORF or position within ORF. Breadth was defined as the number of annotated unique rearrangements divided by the total number of unique productive rearrangements, and depth was defined as the summed frequency of the annotated unique rearrangements. TCR breadth was compared between groups using two-sided Wilcoxon rank-sum tests. Here the immuneACCESS table is served through TCRdb, limited to in-frame sequences with V and J called. Missing clones are a known gap in these copies; in checked studies unresolved V genes cover under half, and the rest lacks a known reason. That table furnishes V, J and clone size, whereas the DNA furnished D and trimming. The sample table records 410,000 or so clones; over 80% of these occur just once. In total, the top ten clones hold around 1.8% of the sample.

The receptor's source is a person between 18 and 60 years old who received the Ad26.COV2.S COVID-19 vaccine or a placebo. The starting material was peripheral blood, obtained in a trial of Ad26.COV2.S vaccine versus placebo. The chain couples TRBV7-6 to TRBJ1-5; the D gene identity is not certain. CDR3 protein: CASSLVTGGDQPQHF. The DNA sequence reads TGTGCCAGCAGCTTAGTTACGGGAGGCGATCAGCCCCAGCATTTT.